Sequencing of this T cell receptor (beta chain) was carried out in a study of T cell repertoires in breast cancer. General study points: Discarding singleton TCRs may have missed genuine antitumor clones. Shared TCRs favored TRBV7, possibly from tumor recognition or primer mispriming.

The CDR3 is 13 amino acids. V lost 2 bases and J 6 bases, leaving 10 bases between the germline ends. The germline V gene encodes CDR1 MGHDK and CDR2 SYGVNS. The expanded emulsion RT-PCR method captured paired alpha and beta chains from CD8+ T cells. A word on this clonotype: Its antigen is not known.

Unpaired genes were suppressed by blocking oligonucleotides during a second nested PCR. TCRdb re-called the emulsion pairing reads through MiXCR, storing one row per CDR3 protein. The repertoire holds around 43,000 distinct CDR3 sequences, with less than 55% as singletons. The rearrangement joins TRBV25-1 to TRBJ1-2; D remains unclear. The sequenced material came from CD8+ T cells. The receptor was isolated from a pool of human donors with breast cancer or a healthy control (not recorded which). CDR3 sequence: CASSEGRLDGYTF. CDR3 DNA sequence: TGTGCCAGCAGTGAAGGCAGGCTCGATGGCTACACCTTC.